A single sample is the source of the 16 T cell receptor beta chains below, sequenced in a study of T-cell memory formation after mild COVID-19. TCRdb fed the 5' RACE reads into MiXCR, producing one record per CDR3 protein. The sample shows around 470,000 distinct CDR3 sequences, 20% of them seen only once. The specimen sequenced was PBMCs or a T cell subset sorted from them (not recorded which). These receptors originate from an adult woman who had mild COVID-19 (a few samples of this study predate the infection). Cell type and time point are not known.

There are a few counts of this clonotype. The chain joins TRBV5-1 to TRBJ1-1, with D perhaps matching TRBD1 (5 bases). V gave up 0 bases and J gave up 0 bases, with 9 bases separating them. CDR1 is SGHRS, CDR2 YFSETQ, per germline. The CDR3 has 15 residues. The DNA for the CDR3 is TGCGCCAGCAGCTTGGATCCGGGGGTGAACACTGAAGCTTTCTTT. This encodes CASSLDPGVNTEAFF. Complete variable domain (other parts from reference TRBV5-1 and TRBJ1-1): KAGVTQTPRYLIKTRGQQVTLSCSPISGHRSVSWYQQTPGQGLQFLFEYFSETQRNKGNFPGRFSGRQFSNSRSEMNVSTLELGDSALYLCASSLDPGVNTEAFFGQGTRLTVV.

CDR3 residues: CASSLMGGSTEAFF. The CDR3 region has the DNA TGTGCCAGCAGCTTAATGGGGGGCAGCACTGAAGCTTTCTTT. The chain joins TRBV7-9 to TRBJ1-1; D may be TRBD1 (6 bases). Trimming took off 2 bases at V and 4 bases at J, with 11 bases between the two ends. This CDR3 region has 14 residues. Per the germline V gene, CDR1 is SEHNR and CDR2 is FQNEAQ (reference sequence).

The chain joins TRBV5-6 to TRBJ1-2; 9 nucleotides line up with TRBD1. CDR1 is SGHDT and CDR2 is YYEEEE in the germline V gene. The CDR3 spans 16 residues. The ends lost 0 bases at V and 8 bases at J; junction bases unmatched: 11. The CDR3 reads CASSLVDRGKTGGYTF. As DNA, the CDR3 is TGTGCCAGCAGCTTGGTAGACAGGGGGAAAACGGGCGGCTACACCTTC.

The chain is built from TRBV10-2 and TRBJ2-5, with TRBD2 matching over 12 bases. The CDR3 spans 24 residues. V was clipped by 0 bases and J by 1 base; unmatched bases: 24. CDR1 WSHSY and CDR2 SAAADI come from the germline V gene. CDR3: CASSESSDSLSSETSGSSQETQYF. CDR3 coding DNA: TGCGCCAGCAGTGAGTCCAGTGACAGTCTCTCTTCCGAGACTAGCGGGAGTAGCCAAGAGACCCAGTACTTC.

The chain recombines TRBV3-1 with TRBJ2-7; 9 bases line up with TRBD1. The CDR3 length is 14 residues. Germline trimming cut 4 bases from V and 3 bases from J; bases unmatched to any gene: 4. From germline, CDR1 is LGHDT and CDR2 YNNKEL (reference sequence). CDR3 sequence reads: CASSRGTGIYEQYF. The DNA of the CDR3 is TGTGCCAGCAGCCGGGGGACAGGGATCTACGAGCAGTACTTC.

The chain combines TRBV18 with TRBJ1-6; D possibly corresponds to TRBD1 (6 bases). CDR1 and CDR2 (germline): KGHSH, LQKENI. The CDR3 covers 15 residues. V lost 3 bases and J lost 10, with 16 bases in between. This chain's CDR3 is CASSPEIGQTSPLHF. The CDR3, as DNA: TGTGCCAGCTCACCCGAGATAGGACAGACCTCACCCCTCCACTTT.

This rearrangement joins TRBV24-1 to TRBJ1-5; 9 bases map to TRBD1. Germline assignment: CDR1 KGHDR and CDR2 SFDVKD. Trimming cost V 3 bases and J 4 bases; bases outside gene matches: 9. This CDR3 region has 17 residues. The CDR3 coding sequence is TGTGCCACCAGTGATGAGAATCGGGACAGGGTGAATCAGCCCCAGCATTTT. Translation: CATSDENRDRVNQPQHF.

This clonotype was counted a few times. This chain connects TRBV7-9 to TRBJ1-3; tentatively, D is TRBD1 (6 bases). The CDR3 totals 14 residues. The ends were cut back, 8 bases at V and 0 bases at J, with 11 bases in the middle. Germline loops: CDR1 SEHNR, CDR2 FQNEAQ (reference sequence). The CDR3: CASDQGNSGNTIYF. Written as DNA, the CDR3 is TGTGCCAGCGACCAGGGGAACTCTGGAAACACCATATATTTT. Complete variable domain (other parts from reference TRBV7-9 and TRBJ1-3): DTGVSQNPRHKITKRGQNVTFRCDPISEHNRLYWYRQTLGQGPEFLTYFQNEAQLEKSRLLSDRFSAERPKGSFSTLEIQRTEQGDSAMYLCASDQGNSGNTIYFGEGSWLTVV.

The gene calls are TRBV18 and TRBJ1-1; the D gene is possibly TRBD1 (5 bases). This CDR3 region has 14 residues. Trimming removed 3 bases at V and 3 bases at J, with 11 bases between. From germline, CDR1 is KGHSH and CDR2 LQKENI. The CDR3 reads CASSPQGGDTEAFF. Here the CDR3 DNA reads TGTGCCAGCTCACCGCAGGGAGGGGACACTGAAGCTTTCTTT.

The V and J genes are TRBV20-1 and TRBJ2-5; 8 bases map to TRBD2. CDR3 size: 11 residues. Germline-derived CDR1 and CDR2 are DFQATT and SNEGSKA (reference sequence). V lost 1 base to trimming and J lost 9 bases; unmatched junction nucleotides: 1. CDR3 bases: TGCAGTGCTAGAGGAGCGGGGGCCCAGTACTTC. Translation: CSARGAGAQYF.

This clonotype was seen a handful of times. The J gene is TRBJ2-7, the V gene TRBV12-3 or TRBV12-4; 9 nucleotides align to TRBD1. V lost 8 bases and J lost 4; bases outside the gene matches: 9. This CDR3 comprises 14 residues. The CDR3 DNA sequence: TGTGCCAGCCCACCTGGGACAGGGCCGTACGAGCAGTACTTC. This codes for CASPPGTGPYEQYF.

This clonotype was counted only a few times. The J gene is TRBJ2-1, the V gene TRBV2, with D possibly called TRBD1 or TRBD2 (5 bases each). Germline V lookup: CDR1 SNHLY, CDR2 FYNNEI. The CDR3 contains 13 residues. Deletions cut 7 bases from V and 5 bases from J, with 12 bases between. The CDR3 nucleotides are TGTGCCAGCAAGGGACCCGGGAACAATGAGCAGTTCTTC. This translates into CASKGPGNNEQFF.

This clonotype was picked up many times. This chain connects TRBV5-1 to TRBJ2-1; 14 bases agree with TRBD2. The CDR3 has 15 amino acids. V dropped 4 bases and J dropped 7; count of bases not matched to a gene: 4. Germline CDR1 and CDR2: SGHRS and YFSETQ. CDR3 residues: CASSPGLAGVNEQFF. As DNA, the CDR3 is TGCGCCAGCAGCCCGGGACTAGCGGGAGTGAATGAGCAGTTCTTC.

The V and J genes are TRBV27 and TRBJ2-7; TRBD1 matches at 10 bases. Germline V gives CDR1 MNHEY, CDR2 SMNVEV (reference sequence). CDR3 length: 13 residues. J gave up 4 bases and V 7 bases, and 4 bases lay outside the gene matches. The CDR3 loop is CASKRDRGYEQYF. For the CDR3, the DNA is TGTGCCAGCAAACGGGACAGGGGTTACGAGCAGTACTTC.

This chain joins TRBV7-6 and TRBJ1-2; TRBD1 might be the D (6 bases). The germline V and J ends were trimmed by 5 bases and 8 bases, with 15 bases remaining between them. CDR1 and CDR2 from the germline V gene are SGHVS and FNYEAQ. This CDR3 region has 13 residues. For the CDR3, the DNA is TGTGCCAGCAGCCCATCAGGGGTAGGAGGCTACACCTTC. Protein product: CASSPSGVGGYTF.

This sequence joins TRBV2 and TRBJ1-2, with D possibly TRBD1 on 6 matching bases. This CDR3 comprises 13 residues. Deletions cut 4 bases from V and 5 bases from J, with 11 bases between. The germline gives CDR1 SNHLY, CDR2 FYNNEI. The CDR3 is CASSVWGQYGYTF. The CDR3 DNA reads TGTGCCAGCAGTGTTTGGGGACAATATGGCTACACCTTC.